The clone carrying this TCR beta chain has a count of ten or more. No antigen is known for it. This specimen belongs to a study of T cell repertoires in cytomegalovirus infection. General observations from the study: Predominance within the ex vivo response was attributable to HLA-C-restricted CMV-specific TCR beta clonotypes.

Each CDR3 protein is one row after TCRdb ran MiXCR on the reads. The sample yields around 740,000 distinct CDR3 sequences, 35% seen once. Germline V gives CDR1 SGHTA, CDR2 FQGNSA. V was cut by 3 bases and J by 6 bases, with 11 bases left in between. The CDR3 runs 14 residues. The chain couples TRBV7-2 to TRBJ2-2, with D unresolved. Sequenced sample: PBMCs. This TCR was recovered from a human donor in good health (CMV status not recorded). Some clones in this sample may be carry-over from other donors' samples. CDR3: CASSFLTRAGELFF. The CDR3 nucleotides read TGTGCCAGCAGCTTCTTGACCCGTGCCGGGGAGCTGTTTTTT.